This TCR beta chain originates from a study of cytotoxic CD8 clonotypes in ibrutinib-treated CLL. Method: immunoSEQ multiplex PCR; TCRdb's copy keeps in-frame clones and lacks some. The sample records more than 30,000 clones, roughly two thirds being singletons. Germline loops: CDR1 MDHEN, CDR2 SYDVKM. The CDR3 is made up of 17 amino acids. Between the trimmed V and J ends, which lost 2 bases and 2 bases, there was a span of 18 bases. This clonotype was obtained from a human donor with chronic lymphocytic leukemia. The chain is built from TRBV28 and TRBJ2-5, with unresolved D. The material sequenced was PBMCs, taken before ibrutinib treatment. The CDR3 coding sequence is TGTGCCAGCAGTTTAGAATACATTGGAGCTACTCAAGAGACCCAGTACTTC. Its translation: CASSLEYIGATQETQYF.